This is a list of T cell receptor beta chains from one sample in a study of T cells in Graves' hyperthyroidism and ophthalmopathy. One entry per CDR3 protein results from TCRdb running MiXCR on the multiplex PCR reads. The sample holds under 70,000 distinct CDR3 sequences, approximately 53% seen once. Sequencing was carried out using blood. The receptor source for this set is a woman aged 60 to 75 with Graves' ophthalmopathy. CDR3s include the opening cysteine and the closing phenylalanine or tryptophan. Each record gives: clone size, D gene, J gene, V gene, CDR3 DNA, CDR3 protein. D genes are given only for firm matches. Rows give clone size only sometimes, using once, few, many, or a class for an expanded clone.

>NA|NA|TRBJ1-1|TRBV20-1
TGCAGTGCTAGTCGACAAGGTGGCACTGAAGCTTTCTTT
CSASRQGGTEAFF
>NA|TRBD2|TRBJ2-7|TRBV20-1
TGCAGTGCTATCGGCGGGGGGGCACGGGAGCAGTACTTC
CSAIGGGAREQYF
>NA|TRBD1|TRBJ1-5|TRBV20-1
TGCAGTGCAATGAGTAGGACAGGAGGCACTAGCAATCAGCCCCAGCATTTT
CSAMSRTGGTSNQPQHF
>once|NA|TRBJ2-5|TRBV7-9
TGTGCCAGCAGCTTGGCTTCGGGGACCGGGGCCCAGTACTTC
CASSLASGTGAQYF
>NA|NA|TRBJ2-7|TRBV2
TGTGCCAGCGGGACCCTCTTCGGGAGCACCTACGAGCAGTACTTC
CASGTLFGSTYEQYF
>NA|NA|TRBJ2-7|TRBV25-1
TGTGCCAGCAGTGCTAGGGAGACCGGGACCTACGAGCAGTACTTC
CASSARETGTYEQYF
>once|NA|TRBJ2-3|TRBV7-9
TGTGCCAGCAGTACCAAACAAGACACAGATACGCAGTATTTT
CASSTKQDTDTQYF
>many|NA|TRBJ2-7|TRBV5-1
TGCGCCAGCAGCTTTGGGTCCCCCTACGAGCAGTACTTC
CASSFGSPYEQYF
>many|NA|TRBJ1-4|TRBV9
TGTGCCAGCAGCGTAGGTTTCCGACAGCTTAATGAAAAACTGTTTTTT
CASSVGFRQLNEKLFF
>medium-sized|NA|TRBJ1-6|TRBV20-1
TGCAGTGCTAGAGATGACTTCTCCTATAATTCACCCCTCCACTTT
CSARDDFSYNSPLHF
>NA|NA|TRBJ1-5|TRBV15
TGTGCCACCAACAAAGAAGTCAATCAGCCCCAGCACTTT
CATNKEVNQPQHF
>many|NA|TRBJ1-4|TRBV7-2
TGTGCCAGCAGTTCCCCGCCCGGGGGGGGGAATGAAAAACTGTTTTTT
CASSSPPGGGNEKLFF
>NA|NA|TRBJ2-7|TRBV15
TGTGCCACCAGCAGCCAAGTACAGGGACTCTACGAGCAGTACTTC
CATSSQVQGLYEQYF
>many|NA|TRBJ2-6|TRBV11-2
TGTGCCAGCAGCTGGGCAGGGAGCCCCTCTGGGGCCAACGTCCTGACTTTC
CASSWAGSPSGANVLTF
>NA|NA|TRBJ1-4|TRBV7-9
TGTGCCAGCAGCGTGAACAGAGGCGAAAAACTGTTTTTT
CASSVNRGEKLFF
>NA|TRBD1|TRBJ2-5|TRBV7-8
TGTGCCAGCAGCCTCCGGGACAGGGCTGAGACCCAGTACTTC
CASSLRDRAETQYF
>NA|TRBD2|TRBJ2-7|TRBV20-1
TGCAGTGCTAGCCCCAGCGGGAGGGCCGGCGAGCAGTACTTC
CSASPSGRAGEQYF
>many|NA|TRBJ2-5|TRBV28
TGTGCCAGCAGTTTTCCGGGCAGGGAAAACCAAGAGACCCAGTACTTC
CASSFPGRENQETQYF
>NA|NA|TRBJ1-2|TRBV19
TGTGCCAGTAGTTTACTGGGGGTTATAGGGATTGGCTACACCTTC
CASSLLGVIGIGYTF
>NA|TRBD1|TRBJ1-1|TRBV12-3/TRBV12-4
TGTGCCAGCACCCCTACCCTCGGGACAGGGGGCCAAGCTTTCTTT
CASTPTLGTGGQAFF
>medium-sized|NA|TRBJ1-1|TRBV20-1
TGCAGTGCTAGTGACGGGTACACTGAAGCTTTCTTT
CSASDGYTEAFF
>few|NA|TRBJ2-7|TRBV20-1
TGCAGTGCTAGAGGTGGGTGGCTAGCGAGGCAGTACTTC
CSARGGWLARQYF
>many|TRBD1|TRBJ1-2|TRBV11-1
TGTGCCAGCAGCTTAGGAGTGACAGGGGGCGCCGGCGGCTACACCTTC
CASSLGVTGGAGGYTF
>many|TRBD1|TRBJ2-1|TRBV9
TGTGCCAGCAGCGCCAGGACAGGGGGCAATGAGCAGTTCTTC
CASSARTGGNEQFF
>many|NA|TRBJ2-5|TRBV7-6
TGTGCCAGCAGCTTAGCGCCCGGAGAGACCCAGTACTTC
CASSLAPGETQYF
>NA|TRBD1|TRBJ2-2|TRBV7-9
TGTGCCAGCAGCTTAGAGGGACAGACGAACACCGGGGAGCTGTTTTTT
CASSLEGQTNTGELFF
>NA|TRBD1|TRBJ2-2|TRBV6-4
TGTGCCACCTCCCCGACAGGGACCACCGGGGAGCTGTTTTTT
CATSPTGTTGELFF
>NA|NA|TRBJ1-2|TRBV7-2
TGTGCCAGCAGCCAGGGACCGGGCTACATCTTC
CASSQGPGYIF
>NA|NA|TRBJ2-5|TRBV9
TGTGCCAGCAGCGTAGGGCAGCGAGAAACCCAGTACTTC
CASSVGQRETQYF
>many|TRBD1|TRBJ2-6|TRBV27
TGTGCCAGCAGTTTTCGTCCGCCCCAGGGGGCTGAGGCCAACGTCCTGACTTTC
CASSFRPPQGAEANVLTF
>NA|TRBD2|TRBJ2-7|TRBV7-9
TGTGCCACCACTAGCGGGACCTCCCAGTACGAGCAGTACTTC
CATTSGTSQYEQYF
>NA|TRBD1|TRBJ2-3|TRBV9
TGTGCCAGCAGCGGCGAGACAGGGGCGGGCACAGATACGCAGTATTTT
CASSGETGAGTDTQYF
>many|TRBD1|TRBJ1-4|TRBV9
TGTGCCAGCAGCGTCTCCGGGACAGGGGTGGAAAAACTGTTTTTT
CASSVSGTGVEKLFF
>NA|NA|TRBJ1-6|TRBV3-1
TGTGCCAACAGCCGAGTCCAGGGAGGCTTACCCCTCCACTTT
CANSRVQGGLPLHF
>many|NA|TRBJ1-2|TRBV20-1
TGCAGTGCCAGATATTTAGATGGCGGCTATGGCTACACCTTC
CSARYLDGGYGYTF
>many|NA|TRBJ2-3|TRBV7-3
TGTGCCAGCAGCTCCAAGGGTGGCTTAGATACGCAGTATTTT
CASSSKGGLDTQYF
>NA|NA|TRBJ2-5|TRBV20-1
TGCAGTGCCAGCAGCTCCCTCAGGGTGAAGACCCAGTACTTC
CSASSSLRVKTQYF
>NA|TRBD1|TRBJ2-3|TRBV2
TGTGCCAGCAGTGCCGGGACAGCTAGCACAGATACGCAGTATTTT
CASSAGTASTDTQYF
>many|TRBD1|TRBJ2-7|TRBV4-1
TGCGCCAGCAGCCAAGATGTGGCCAGGGGGTTAAGCTACGAGCAGTACTTC
CASSQDVARGLSYEQYF
>many|NA|TRBJ2-7|TRBV9
TGTGCCAGCAGCCCCTCAGAATACGAGCAGTACTTC
CASSPSEYEQYF
>many|TRBD1|TRBJ2-7|TRBV3-1
TGTGCCAGCAGCCAAACCTGGACAGGATACTACGAGCAGTACTTC
CASSQTWTGYYEQYF
>NA|NA|TRBJ2-1|TRBV7-2
TGTGCCAGCAGCTTAGATTTAGGTTCGTTTGAGCAGTTCTTC
CASSLDLGSFEQFF
>once|NA|TRBJ1-6|TRBV7-6
TGTGCCAGCAGCTTAGAGGGGGGGGGCGAAACACCCCTCCACTTT
CASSLEGGGETPLHF
>NA|NA|TRBJ1-2|TRBV6-1
TGTGCCAGCAGTGAAATGGGAGGGGGTGGCTTTGGCTACACCTTC
CASSEMGGGGFGYTF
>NA|TRBD1|TRBJ1-1|TRBV11-1
TGTGCCAGCAGCTGGAAGACAGGGGACAATGAAGCTTTCTTT
CASSWKTGDNEAFF
>once|NA|TRBJ2-7|TRBV5-6
TGTGCCAGCAGCCCGGGACAACGCTACGAGCAGTACTTC
CASSPGQRYEQYF
>NA|NA|TRBJ2-1|TRBV7-6
TGTGCCAGCAGCACCACCTACAATGAGCAGTTCTTC
CASSTTYNEQFF
>NA|NA|TRBJ1-2|TRBV5-6
TGTGCCAGCAGCTCCGCGGGGCCGTTTAACTATGGCTACACCTTC
CASSSAGPFNYGYTF